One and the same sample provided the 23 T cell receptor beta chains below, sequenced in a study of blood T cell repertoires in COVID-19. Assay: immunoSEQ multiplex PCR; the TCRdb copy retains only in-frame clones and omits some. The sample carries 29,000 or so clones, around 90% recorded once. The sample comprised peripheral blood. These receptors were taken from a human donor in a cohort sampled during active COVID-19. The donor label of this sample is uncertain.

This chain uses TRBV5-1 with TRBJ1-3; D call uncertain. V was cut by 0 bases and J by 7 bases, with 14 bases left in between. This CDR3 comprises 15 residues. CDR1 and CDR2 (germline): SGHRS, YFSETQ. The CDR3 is CASSLEGQVANTIYF. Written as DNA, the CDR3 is TGCGCCAGCAGCTTGGAAGGTCAGGTCGCGAACACCATATATTTT.

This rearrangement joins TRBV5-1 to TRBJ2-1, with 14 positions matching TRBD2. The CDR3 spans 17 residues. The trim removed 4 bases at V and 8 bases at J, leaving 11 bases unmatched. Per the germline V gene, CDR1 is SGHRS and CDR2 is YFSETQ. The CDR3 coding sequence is TGCGCCAGCAGCCGCGGGACTAGCGGGAGTGGTAAGGATGAGCAGTTCTTC. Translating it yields CASSRGTSGSGKDEQFF.

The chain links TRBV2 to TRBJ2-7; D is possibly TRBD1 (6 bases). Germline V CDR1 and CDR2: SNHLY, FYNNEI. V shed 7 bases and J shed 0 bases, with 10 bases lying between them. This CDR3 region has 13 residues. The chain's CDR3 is CASTNRVSYEQYF. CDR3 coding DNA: TGTGCCAGCACCAACAGGGTCTCCTACGAGCAGTACTTC.

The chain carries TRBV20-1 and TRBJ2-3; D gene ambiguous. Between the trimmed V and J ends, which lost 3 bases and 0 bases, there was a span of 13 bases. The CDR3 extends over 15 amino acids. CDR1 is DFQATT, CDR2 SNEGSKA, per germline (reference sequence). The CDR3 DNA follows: TGCAGTGCTAGTTCCCTGACTTCTAGCACAGATACGCAGTATTTT. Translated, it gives CSASSLTSSTDTQYF.

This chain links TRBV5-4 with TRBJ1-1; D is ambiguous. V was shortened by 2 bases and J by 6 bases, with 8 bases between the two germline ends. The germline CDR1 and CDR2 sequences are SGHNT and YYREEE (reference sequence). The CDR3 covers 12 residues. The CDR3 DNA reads TGTGCCAGCAGCTTTTACACCGCTGAAGCTTTCTTT. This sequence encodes CASSFYTAEAFF.

The DNA of the CDR3 is TGCAGCGTCGCCGGGACTAGCGCATTACCTAGCACAGATACGCAGTATTTT. Translated: CSVAGTSALPSTDTQYF. V usage is TRBV29-1 and J usage is TRBJ2-3, with 10 nucleotides matching TRBD2. Germline CDR1 is SQVTM and CDR2 is ANQGSEA. CDR3 length: 17 amino acids. With 6 bases clipped from V and 0 bases from J, the junction kept 12 bases outside the gene matches.

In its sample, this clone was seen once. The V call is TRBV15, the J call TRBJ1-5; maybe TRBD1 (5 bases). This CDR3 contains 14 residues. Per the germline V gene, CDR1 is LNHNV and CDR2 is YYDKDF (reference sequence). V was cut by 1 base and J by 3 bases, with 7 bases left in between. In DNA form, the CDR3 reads TGTGCCACCAGCAGAGGGGGGGACAATCAGCCCCAGCATTTT. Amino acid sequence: CATSRGGDNQPQHF.

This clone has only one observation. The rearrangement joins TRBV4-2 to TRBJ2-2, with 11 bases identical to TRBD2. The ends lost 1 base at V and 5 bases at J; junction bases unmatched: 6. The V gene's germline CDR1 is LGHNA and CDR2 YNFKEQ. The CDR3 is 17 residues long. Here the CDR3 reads CASSQGATSGVTGELFF. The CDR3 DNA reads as TGTGCCAGCAGCCAAGGGGCGACTAGCGGGGTTACCGGGGAGCTGTTTTTT.

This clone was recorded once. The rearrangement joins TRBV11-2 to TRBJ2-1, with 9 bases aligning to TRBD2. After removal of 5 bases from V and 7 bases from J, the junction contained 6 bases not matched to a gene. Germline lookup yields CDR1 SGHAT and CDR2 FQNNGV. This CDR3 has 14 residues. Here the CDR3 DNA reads TGTGCCAGCAGCCCAGGACTAGCGTGGAATGAGCAGTTCTTC. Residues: CASSPGLAWNEQFF. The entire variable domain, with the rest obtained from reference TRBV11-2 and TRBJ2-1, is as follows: EAGVAQSPRYKIIEKRQSVAFWCNPISGHATLYWYQQILGQGPKLLIQFQNNGVVDDSQLPKDRFSAERLKGVDSTLKIQPAKLEDSAVYLCASSPGLAWNEQFFGPGTRLTVL.

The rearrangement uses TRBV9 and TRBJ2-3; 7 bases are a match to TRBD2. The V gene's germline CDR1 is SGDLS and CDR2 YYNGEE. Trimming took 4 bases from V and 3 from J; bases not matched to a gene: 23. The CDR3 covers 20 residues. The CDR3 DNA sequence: TGTGCCAGCAGCCCCGTCGGGTTAGCGGGTGCCTCCGGACCGACAGATACGCAGTATTTT. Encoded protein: CASSPVGLAGASGPTDTQYF.

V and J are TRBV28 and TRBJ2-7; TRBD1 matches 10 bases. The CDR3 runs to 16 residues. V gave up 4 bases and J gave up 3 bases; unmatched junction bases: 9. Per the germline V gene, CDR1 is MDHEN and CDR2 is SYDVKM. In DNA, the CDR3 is TGTGCCAGCAGTTCCCCGACAGGGGGCGGACTCTACGAGCAGTACTTC. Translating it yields CASSSPTGGGLYEQYF. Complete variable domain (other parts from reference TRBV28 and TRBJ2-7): DVKVTQSSRYLVKRTGEKVFLECVQDMDHENMFWYRQDPGLGLRLIYFSYDVKMKEKGDIPEGYSVSREKKERFSLILESASTNQTSMYLCASSSPTGGGLYEQYFGPGTRLTVT.

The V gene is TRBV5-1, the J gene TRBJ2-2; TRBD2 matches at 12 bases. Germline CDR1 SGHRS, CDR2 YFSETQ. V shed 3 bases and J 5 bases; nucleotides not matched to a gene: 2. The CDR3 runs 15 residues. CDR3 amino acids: CASSSSGRETGELFF. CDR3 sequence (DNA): TGCGCCAGCAGCTCTAGCGGGAGGGAAACCGGGGAGCTGTTTTTT. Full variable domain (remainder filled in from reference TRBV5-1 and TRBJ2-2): KAGVTQTPRYLIKTRGQQVTLSCSPISGHRSVSWYQQTPGQGLQFLFEYFSETQRNKGNFPGRFSGRQFSNSRSEMNVSTLELGDSALYLCASSSSGRETGELFFGEGSRLTVL.

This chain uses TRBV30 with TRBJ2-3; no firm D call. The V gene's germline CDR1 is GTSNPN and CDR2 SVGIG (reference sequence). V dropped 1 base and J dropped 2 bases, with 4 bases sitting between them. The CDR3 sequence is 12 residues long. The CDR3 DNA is TGTGCCTGGAGTGCTAACACAGATACGCAGTATTTT. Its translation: CAWSANTDTQYF.

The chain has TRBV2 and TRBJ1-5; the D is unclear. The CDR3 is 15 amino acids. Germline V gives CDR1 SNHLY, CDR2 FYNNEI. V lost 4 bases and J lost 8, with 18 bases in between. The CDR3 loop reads CASSAASGRSKPQHF. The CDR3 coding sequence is TGTGCCAGCAGTGCCGCTTCTGGGAGATCAAAGCCCCAGCATTTT.

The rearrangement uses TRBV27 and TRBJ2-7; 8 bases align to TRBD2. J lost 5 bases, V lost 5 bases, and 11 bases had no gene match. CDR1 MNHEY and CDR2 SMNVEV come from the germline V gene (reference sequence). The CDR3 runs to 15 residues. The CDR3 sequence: CASSESREGRNEQYF. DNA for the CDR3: TGTGCCAGCAGTGAGAGCCGGGAGGGCCGCAACGAGCAGTACTTC.

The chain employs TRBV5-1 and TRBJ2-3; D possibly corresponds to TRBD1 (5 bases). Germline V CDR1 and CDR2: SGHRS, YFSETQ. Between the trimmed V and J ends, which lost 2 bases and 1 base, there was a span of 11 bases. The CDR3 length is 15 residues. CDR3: CASSFQGFGTDTQYF. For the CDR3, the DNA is TGCGCCAGCAGCTTTCAGGGCTTTGGCACAGATACGCAGTATTTT.

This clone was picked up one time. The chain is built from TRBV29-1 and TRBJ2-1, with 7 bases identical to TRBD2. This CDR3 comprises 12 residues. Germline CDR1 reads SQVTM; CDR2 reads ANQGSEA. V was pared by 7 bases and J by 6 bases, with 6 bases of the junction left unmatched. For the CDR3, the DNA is TGCAGCGCATTGACTAGCTTCAATGAGCAGTTCTTC. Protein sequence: CSALTSFNEQFF.

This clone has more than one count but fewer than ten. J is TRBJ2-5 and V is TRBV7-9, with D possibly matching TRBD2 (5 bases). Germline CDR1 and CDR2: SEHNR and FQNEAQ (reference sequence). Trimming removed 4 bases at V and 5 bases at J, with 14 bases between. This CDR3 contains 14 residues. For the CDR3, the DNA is TGTGCCAGCAGCTCTCGTCGAGGCGGGGAGACCCAGTACTTC. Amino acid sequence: CASSSRRGGETQYF.

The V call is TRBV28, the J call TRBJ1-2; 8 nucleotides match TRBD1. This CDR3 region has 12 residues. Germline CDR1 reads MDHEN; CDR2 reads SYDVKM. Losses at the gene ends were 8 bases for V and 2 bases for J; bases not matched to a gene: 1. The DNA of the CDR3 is TGTGCCAGCGGACAGGGAAACTATGGCTACACCTTC. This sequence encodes CASGQGNYGYTF.

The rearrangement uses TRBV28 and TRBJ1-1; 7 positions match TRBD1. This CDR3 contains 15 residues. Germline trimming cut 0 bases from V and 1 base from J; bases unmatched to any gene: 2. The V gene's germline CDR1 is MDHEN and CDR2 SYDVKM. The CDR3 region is CASSLWTGRNTEAFF. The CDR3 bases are TGTGCCAGCAGTTTATGGACAGGGCGGAACACTGAAGCTTTCTTT.

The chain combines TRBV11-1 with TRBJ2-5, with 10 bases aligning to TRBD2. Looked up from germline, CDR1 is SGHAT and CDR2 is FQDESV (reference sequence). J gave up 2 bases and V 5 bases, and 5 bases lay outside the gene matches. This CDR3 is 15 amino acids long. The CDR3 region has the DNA TGTGCCAGCAGCCCACGGACTAGCGGACAAGAGACCCAGTACTTC. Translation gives CASSPRTSGQETQYF. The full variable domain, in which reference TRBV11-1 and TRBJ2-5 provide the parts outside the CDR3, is EAEVAQSPRYKITEKSQAVAFWCDPISGHATLYWYRQILGQGPELLVQFQDESVVDDSQLPKDRFSAERLKGVDSTLKIQPAELGDSAMYLCASSPRTSGQETQYFGPGTRLLVL.

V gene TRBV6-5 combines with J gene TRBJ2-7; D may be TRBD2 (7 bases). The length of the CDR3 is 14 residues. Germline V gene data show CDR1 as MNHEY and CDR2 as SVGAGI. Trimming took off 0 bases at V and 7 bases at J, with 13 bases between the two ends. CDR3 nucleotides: TGTGCCAGCAGTTACTCGGTGGGAGGGGGAGAGCAGTACTTC. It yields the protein CASSYSVGGGEQYF.

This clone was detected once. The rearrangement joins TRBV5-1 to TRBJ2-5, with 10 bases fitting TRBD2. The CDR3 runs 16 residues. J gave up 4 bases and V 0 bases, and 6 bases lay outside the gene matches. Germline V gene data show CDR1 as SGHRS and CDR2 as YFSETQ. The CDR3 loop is CASSLELAGRGETQYF. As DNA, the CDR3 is TGCGCCAGCAGCTTGGAACTAGCGGGGAGGGGAGAGACCCAGTACTTC.